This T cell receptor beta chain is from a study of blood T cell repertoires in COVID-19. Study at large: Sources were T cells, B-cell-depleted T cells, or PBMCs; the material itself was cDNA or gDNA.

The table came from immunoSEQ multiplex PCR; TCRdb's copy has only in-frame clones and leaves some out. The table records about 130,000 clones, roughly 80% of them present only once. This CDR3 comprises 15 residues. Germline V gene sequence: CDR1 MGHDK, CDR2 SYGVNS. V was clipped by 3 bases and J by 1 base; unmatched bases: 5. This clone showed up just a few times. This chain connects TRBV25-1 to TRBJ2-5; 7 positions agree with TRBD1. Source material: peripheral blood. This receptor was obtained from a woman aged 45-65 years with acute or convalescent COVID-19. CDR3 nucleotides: TGTGCCAGCAGTGAGCCCGACAGGGTCCAAGAGACCCAGTACTTC. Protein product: CASSEPDRVQETQYF.